Given below is one T cell receptor (beta chain) in context. Its target is not known. The record originates from a study of cytomegalovirus exposure and HLA in healthy donors. Findings and limits, study-wide: Indistinguishable V segments, including TRBV6-2 and TRBV6-3, were excluded.

The CDR3 consists of 14 residues. CDR1 LNHDA and CDR2 SQIVND come from the germline V gene (reference sequence). V was clipped by 7 bases and J by 10 bases, with 20 bases between them. This PCR relied on a set of 60 Vbeta primers and 13 Jbeta primers. Libraries were prepared by immunoSEQ multiplex PCR; TCRdb keeps only in-frame clonotypes and omits some of them. The sample table sets out around 100,000 clones. The gene calls are TRBV19 and TRBJ2-1, with D unresolved. The clonotype originates from a man between 40 and 49 years old in good health and CMV-seropositive. Sample: PBMCs. CDR3: CASTNLLDAREQFF. The CDR3 nucleotides are TGTGCCAGTACCAATCTATTAGACGCCAGGGAGCAGTTCTTC.